Listed below are T cell receptor beta chains from one sample, sequenced in a study of T cell responses to AZD1222 COVID-19 vaccine. Clones were read by immunoSEQ multiplex PCR, and TCRdb kept only the in-frame ones, dropping some. The profile covers some 130,000 clones, with 85% to 95% appearing a single time and around 2.7% taken by the ten largest. The source material was peripheral blood, sampled on day 0 of AZD1222 vaccination. These receptors were taken from an adult in good health. Both conserved end residues are part of each CDR3. Each record gives: J gene, V gene, CDR3 protein.

j_gene: TRBJ1-1; v_gene: TRBV24-1; CDR3aa: CATSEGGRGTEAFF
j_gene: TRBJ2-7; v_gene: TRBV27; CDR3aa: CASSPSPWGGQYEQYF
j_gene: TRBJ1-3; v_gene: TRBV27; CDR3aa: CASSQGLRNTIYF
j_gene: TRBJ2-7; v_gene: TRBV28; CDR3aa: CASSFRREGAYEQYF
j_gene: TRBJ2-1; v_gene: TRBV4-2; CDR3aa: CASSQADSYNEQFF
j_gene: TRBJ1-2; v_gene: TRBV3-1/TRBV3-2; CDR3aa: CASSQGQKNGYTF
j_gene: TRBJ1-1; v_gene: TRBV2; CDR3aa: CASSDRPNTEAFF
j_gene: TRBJ2-6; v_gene: TRBV5-8; CDR3aa: CASSLYGANVLTF
j_gene: TRBJ1-1; v_gene: TRBV28; CDR3aa: CASSGGEAFF
j_gene: TRBJ2-2; v_gene: TRBV6-5; CDR3aa: CASSFTEVTGELFF
j_gene: TRBJ2-7; v_gene: TRBV27; CDR3aa: CASSFSPGYYEQYF
j_gene: TRBJ2-3; v_gene: TRBV9; CDR3aa: CASTRGGRADTQYF
j_gene: TRBJ1-1; v_gene: TRBV28; CDR3aa: CASSSGRAEAFF
j_gene: TRBJ2-1; v_gene: TRBV7-6; CDR3aa: CASSLTGRLLAYNEQFF
j_gene: TRBJ2-3; v_gene: TRBV28; CDR3aa: CASSFGGAQDTQYF
j_gene: TRBJ1-5; v_gene: TRBV5-4; CDR3aa: CASSPQTGVSNQPQHF
j_gene: TRBJ2-3; v_gene: TRBV5-1; CDR3aa: CASSTRLGTDTQYF
j_gene: TRBJ1-6; v_gene: TRBV7-2; CDR3aa: CASSLRSSSYNSPLHF
j_gene: TRBJ1-2; v_gene: TRBV5-4; CDR3aa: CASSEPGPNYGYTF
j_gene: TRBJ1-2; v_gene: TRBV28; CDR3aa: CASLQGGVKGYTF
j_gene: TRBJ2-1; v_gene: TRBV14; CDR3aa: CASSQAGYNEQFF
j_gene: TRBJ1-1; v_gene: TRBV4-1; CDR3aa: CASSQTGTEAFF
j_gene: TRBJ1-6; v_gene: TRBV9; CDR3aa: CASSGGGSNSPLHF
j_gene: TRBJ1-2; v_gene: TRBV5-6; CDR3aa: CASSLDGGGWAGYTF
j_gene: TRBJ1-3; v_gene: TRBV15; CDR3aa: CATSRRAPSGNTIYF
j_gene: TRBJ2-2; v_gene: TRBV9; CDR3aa: CASQRGGNTGELFF
j_gene: TRBJ1-1; v_gene: TRBV5-6; CDR3aa: CASSLWLGQLKTYTEAFF
j_gene: TRBJ1-2; v_gene: TRBV6-5; CDR3aa: CASSYLGQIYGYTF
j_gene: TRBJ2-1; v_gene: TRBV11-3; CDR3aa: CASSLDTWSYNEQFF
j_gene: TRBJ1-1; v_gene: TRBV13; CDR3aa: CASSLGVMNTEAFF
j_gene: TRBJ2-1; v_gene: TRBV19; CDR3aa: CASSVAASSYNEQFF
j_gene: TRBJ1-1; v_gene: TRBV11-1; CDR3aa: CASSFQANTEAFF
j_gene: TRBJ1-2; v_gene: TRBV30; CDR3aa: CAWRRYNYGYTF
j_gene: TRBJ1-2; v_gene: TRBV18; CDR3aa: CASSPTIDRQDYGYTF
j_gene: TRBJ1-5; v_gene: TRBV7-2; CDR3aa: CASSLNRGGNQPQHF
j_gene: TRBJ1-5; v_gene: TRBV27; CDR3aa: CASSDVQGGNQPQHF
j_gene: TRBJ1-2; v_gene: TRBV11-2; CDR3aa: CASSRPGQLNYGYTF
j_gene: TRBJ2-1; v_gene: TRBV2; CDR3aa: CASSDFSGPRNEQFF
j_gene: TRBJ2-1; v_gene: TRBV5-5; CDR3aa: CASSLVVSGRLHEQFF
j_gene: TRBJ2-7; v_gene: TRBV7-9; CDR3aa: CASSLGGQGYEQYF
j_gene: TRBJ1-1; v_gene: TRBV10-3; CDR3aa: CAIRDNTEAFF
j_gene: TRBJ1-4; v_gene: TRBV7-9; CDR3aa: CASSGGKLFF
j_gene: TRBJ1-2; v_gene: TRBV12-3/TRBV12-4; CDR3aa: CASSPGQGAGYTF
j_gene: TRBJ2-1; v_gene: TRBV5-4; CDR3aa: CASSLGISSGRRNEQFF
j_gene: TRBJ2-1; v_gene: TRBV6-2/TRBV6-3; CDR3aa: CASSGGPYNEQFF
j_gene: TRBJ2-5; v_gene: TRBV7-7; CDR3aa: CASSQDSEETQYF
j_gene: TRBJ1-2; v_gene: TRBV28; CDR3aa: CASKWAAHMGYTF
j_gene: TRBJ1-6; v_gene: TRBV29-1; CDR3aa: CSVAEEDSPLHF
j_gene: TRBJ2-2; v_gene: TRBV11-2; CDR3aa: CASSLVGQGAAGELFF
j_gene: TRBJ1-2; v_gene: TRBV18; CDR3aa: CASSPTDNYGYTF
j_gene: TRBJ2-3; v_gene: TRBV5-4; CDR3aa: CASSPRVRTRGADTQYF
j_gene: TRBJ1-5; v_gene: TRBV19; CDR3aa: CASSPKGQGVQPQHF